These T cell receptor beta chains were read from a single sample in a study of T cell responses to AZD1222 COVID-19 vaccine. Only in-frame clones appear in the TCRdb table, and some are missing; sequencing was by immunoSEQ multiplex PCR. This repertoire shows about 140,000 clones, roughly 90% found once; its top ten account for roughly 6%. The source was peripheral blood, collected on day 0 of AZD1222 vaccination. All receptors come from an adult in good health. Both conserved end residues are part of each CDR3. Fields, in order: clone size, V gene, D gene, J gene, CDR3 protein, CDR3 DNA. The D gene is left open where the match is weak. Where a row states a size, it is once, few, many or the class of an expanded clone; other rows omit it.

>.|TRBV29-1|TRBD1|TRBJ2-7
CSVDDRGKDEQYF
TGCAGCGTTGACGACAGGGGTAAAGACGAGCAGTACTTC
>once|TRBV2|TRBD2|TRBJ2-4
CASSTSGRAYIQYF
TGTGCCAGCAGTACTAGCGGGAGGGCGTACATTCAGTACTTC
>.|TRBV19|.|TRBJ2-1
CASTDRYNEQFF
TGTGCCAGTACCGACAGATACAATGAGCAGTTCTTC
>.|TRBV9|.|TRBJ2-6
CASDGANVLTF
TGTGCCAGCGATGGGGCCAACGTCCTGACTTTC
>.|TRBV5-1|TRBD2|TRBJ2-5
CASSLGLAGGAETQYF
TGCGCCAGCAGCTTGGGACTAGCGGGAGGCGCAGAGACCCAGTACTTC
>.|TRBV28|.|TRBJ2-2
CASRLGAANTGELFF
TGTGCCAGCAGGCTCGGGGCCGCGAACACCGGGGAGCTGTTTTTT
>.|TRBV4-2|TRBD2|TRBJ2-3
CASSQEPGGTADTQYF
TGTGCCAGCAGCCAAGAACCGGGAGGTACTGCAGATACGCAGTATTTT
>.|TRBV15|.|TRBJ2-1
CATSRVPGLSGNEQFF
TGTGCCACCAGCAGAGTCCCCGGGTTATCGGGGAATGAGCAGTTCTTC
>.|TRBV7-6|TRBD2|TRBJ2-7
CASSPKASGTPRLDEQYF
TGTGCCAGCAGCCCGAAGGCTAGCGGGACTCCCCGATTAGACGAGCAGTACTTC
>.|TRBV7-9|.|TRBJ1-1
CASSLRGNTEAFF
TGTGCCAGCAGCTTACGAGGGAACACTGAAGCTTTCTTT
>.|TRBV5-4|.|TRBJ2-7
CASSYWNSYEQYF
TGTGCCAGCAGCTATTGGAATTCCTACGAGCAGTACTTC
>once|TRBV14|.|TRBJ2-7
CASSPLDTLRGEQYF
TGTGCCAGCAGCCCGCTCGATACCTTACGGGGAGAGCAGTACTTC
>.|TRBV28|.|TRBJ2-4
CASSYRAVGNIQYF
TGTGCCAGCAGCTATCGGGCGGTAGGAAACATTCAGTACTTC
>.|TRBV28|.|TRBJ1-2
CASSFGLGDYGYTF
TGTGCCAGCAGTTTTGGGTTAGGGGACTATGGCTACACCTTC
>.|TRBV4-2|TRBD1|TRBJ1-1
CASSPRDRKAFF
TGTGCCAGCAGCCCACGGGACAGGAAAGCTTTCTTT
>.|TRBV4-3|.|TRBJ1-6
CASSQESWTASSYNSPLHF
TGCGCCAGCAGCCAAGAATCGTGGACGGCGAGCTCCTATAATTCACCCCTCCACTTT
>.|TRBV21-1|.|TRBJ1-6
CASSPDIPPRDRDNSPLHF
TGTGCCAGCAGTCCAGATATTCCCCCTCGGGACAGGGATAATTCACCCCTCCACTTT
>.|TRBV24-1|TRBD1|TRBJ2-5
CATSESGQTKTQYF
TGTGCCACCAGTGAATCGGGACAGACAAAGACCCAGTACTTC
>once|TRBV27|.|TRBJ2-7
CASSPSGAGIYEQYF
TGTGCCAGCAGTCCCTCGGGGGCGGGGATCTACGAGCAGTACTTC
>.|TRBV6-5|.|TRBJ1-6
CASSSRASNSPLHF
TGTGCCAGCAGTTCCCGGGCTAGTAATTCACCCCTCCACTTT
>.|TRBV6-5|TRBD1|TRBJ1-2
CASSSTGPYNYGYTF
TGTGCCAGCAGTTCGACAGGGCCTTATAACTATGGCTACACCTTC
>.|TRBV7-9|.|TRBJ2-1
CASSQSDEQFF
TGTGCCAGCAGCCAGTCCGATGAGCAGTTCTTC
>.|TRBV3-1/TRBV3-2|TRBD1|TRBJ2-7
CASSPAGTGSSEQYF
TGTGCCAGCAGCCCCGCCGGGACAGGGTCCTCCGAGCAGTACTTC
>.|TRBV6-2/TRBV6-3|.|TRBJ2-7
CASSYAGSYEQYF
TGTGCCAGCAGTTACGCGGGTTCCTACGAGCAGTACTTC
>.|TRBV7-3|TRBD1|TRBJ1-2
CASSLRGTGGEGYTF
TGTGCCAGCAGCTTAAGAGGGACAGGGGGCGAGGGCTACACCTTC
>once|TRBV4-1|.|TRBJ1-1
CASSRTFRGFAEAFF
TGCGCCAGCAGCCGCACATTTAGGGGCTTCGCTGAAGCTTTCTTT
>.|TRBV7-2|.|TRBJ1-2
CASSLAGFGGYTF
TGTGCCAGCAGCTTAGCTGGGTTTGGGGGCTACACCTTC
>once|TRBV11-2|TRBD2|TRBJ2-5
CASSLGSSGSAQETQYF
TGTGCCAGCAGCTTAGGATCAAGCGGGAGTGCCCAAGAGACCCAGTACTTC
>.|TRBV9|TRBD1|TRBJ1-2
CASSAPRGGGGYGYTF
TGTGCCAGCAGCGCACCCCGTGGAGGGGGCGGCTATGGCTACACCTTC
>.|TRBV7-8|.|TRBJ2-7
CASSLGVSSYEQYF
TGTGCCAGCAGCTTAGGGGTGAGCTCCTACGAGCAGTACTTC
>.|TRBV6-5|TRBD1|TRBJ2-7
CASSYPLGQGFYEQYF
TGTGCCAGCAGTTACCCGCTTGGACAGGGGTTCTACGAGCAGTACTTC
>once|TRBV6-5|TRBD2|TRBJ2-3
CASSYLGLAADTQYF
TGTGCCAGCAGTTACCTAGGACTAGCGGCAGATACGCAGTATTTT
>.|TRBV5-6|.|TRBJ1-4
CASSSGGEDEKLFF
TGTGCCAGCAGCTCAGGTGGGGAGGACGAAAAACTGTTTTTT
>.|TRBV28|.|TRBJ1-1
CASSFKGRTEAFF
TGTGCCAGCAGTTTCAAAGGGAGGACTGAAGCTTTCTTT
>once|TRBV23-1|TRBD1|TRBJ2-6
CASSHRGRGANVLTF
TGCGCCAGCAGTCACAGGGGGCGTGGGGCCAACGTCCTGACTTTC